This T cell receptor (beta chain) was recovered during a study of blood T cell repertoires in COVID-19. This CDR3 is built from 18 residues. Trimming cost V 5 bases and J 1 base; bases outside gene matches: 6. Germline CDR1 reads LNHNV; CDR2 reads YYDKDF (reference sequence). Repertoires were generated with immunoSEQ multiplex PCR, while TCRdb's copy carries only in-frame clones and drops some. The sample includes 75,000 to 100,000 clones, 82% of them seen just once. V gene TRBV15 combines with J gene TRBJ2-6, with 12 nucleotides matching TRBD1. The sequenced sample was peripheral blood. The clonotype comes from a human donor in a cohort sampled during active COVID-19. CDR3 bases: TGTGCCACCAGCCGCCGGGACAGGGGGCCGTCTGGGGCCAACGTCCTGACTTTC. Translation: CATSRRDRGPSGANVLTF.